This T cell receptor beta chain was retrieved from a study of T cells in Graves' hyperthyroidism and ophthalmopathy. This clonotype came up a few times. The V gene's germline CDR1 is SGHTA and CDR2 FQGNSA. The J segment lost 5 bases and the V segment lost 0 bases, leaving 14 bases of the junction unmatched. This CDR3 is built from 18 residues. TCR beta CDR3 region amplification was performed from RNA transcripts. With the HTBI primer set, the TCR CDR3 went through a first round of RT-PCR. TCRdb called the multiplex PCR reads again in MiXCR, with one record for every CDR3 protein. This table has some 570,000 distinct CDR3 sequences, 15% to 20% appearing once.

Input material: blood. The chain joins TRBV7-2 to TRBJ2-5; TRBD2 aligns across 8 bases. The TCR sequence derives from a woman between 18 and 30 years old with Graves' ophthalmopathy. The CDR3 DNA follows: TGTGCCAGCAGCTTAGCCGCCGGGCGGGGGGTCCGTTGGGAGACCCAGTACTTC. Translating it yields CASSLAAGRGVRWETQYF.